The following is a T cell receptor (beta chain) sequence with its context. Unmatched junction bases numbered 6, after V lost 4 bases and J lost 5 bases. Germline V gives CDR1 MGHRA, CDR2 YSYEKL. The CDR3 sequence is 15 residues long. TCRdb's copy holds only in-frame clones and misses some; the assay was immunoSEQ multiplex PCR. Found here are about 480,000 clones, 70% to 90% of them singletons; the top ten hold roughly 2%. These data originate in a study of blood T cell repertoires in COVID-19. Clinical history reported by participants formed the basis on which cohorts were assigned. V usage is TRBV4-1 and J usage is TRBJ2-2; 8 bases line up with TRBD1. The specimen sequenced was PBMCs or T cells enriched from blood (not recorded which). The sequence was obtained from a woman between 18 and 29 years old with acute COVID-19. This CDR3 is CASSRTGTGTGELFF. The DNA of the CDR3 is TGCGCCAGCAGCCGAACCGGGACAGGAACCGGGGAGCTGTTTTTT.